The rows below give T cell receptor beta chains drawn from one sample of a study of spatial heterogeneity in lung cancer. TCRdb passed the 5' RACE reads through MiXCR, listing each CDR3 protein once. The sample records around 2,900 distinct CDR3 sequences, roughly 7% being singletons. The source material was normal lung tissue next to the tumor, sampled at surgery. These receptors all come from a male donor with early-stage non-small cell lung cancer. Each CDR3 is given without its conserved first and last residue. A D gene is named only where the DNA matches it firmly.

cdr3_length,v_call,j_call,d_call,cdr3_aa
12,TRBV18,TRBJ2-2,-,ASSPPQRTGELF
11,TRBV20-1,TRBJ1-2,-,SARTPAGYGYT
13,TRBV7-3,TRBJ2-3,-,ASSPIGPPGDTQY
14,TRBV5-4,TRBJ2-2,-,ASRTGTLANTGELF
13,TRBV11-2,TRBJ2-4,TRBD2,ASSPGTSGSYIQY
13,TRBV30,TRBJ2-5,-,AWSVQLLIQETQY
13,TRBV11-3,TRBJ1-5,-,ASSFDPQADQPQH
11,TRBV7-9,TRBJ2-5,-,ASSLRYQETQY
14,TRBV14,TRBJ2-2,TRBD1,ASSQEDRGVLGELF
13,TRBV20-1,TRBJ2-7,TRBD2,SARPSGGLAGEQY
13,TRBV5-8,TRBJ2-7,TRBD1,ASSSQPQGAGEQY
13,TRBV7-3,TRBJ2-1,TRBD1,ASSLGQVTYNEQF
13,TRBV7-3,TRBJ2-2,TRBD2,ASSLLAGEAGELF
12,TRBV15,TRBJ2-5,TRBD2,ATSRERERETQY
11,TRBV11-1,TRBJ1-1,-,ASSLNSNTEAF
12,TRBV7-2,TRBJ2-7,-,ASSLVVIPYEQY
12,TRBV12-3/TRBV12-4,TRBJ1-1,-,ASSPGPSNTEAF
12,TRBV19,TRBJ2-1,-,ASSPYGGYNEQF
12,TRBV28,TRBJ2-1,-,ASRPLGSYNEQF
13,TRBV29-1,TRBJ2-5,-,SVEVVRGAGETQY
14,TRBV11-2,TRBJ2-5,TRBD2,ASSLLAGGMEETQY
10,TRBV7-9,TRBJ2-3,-,AEGSGTDTQY
12,TRBV6-6,TRBJ2-7,TRBD1,ASSLDRVQNEQY
12,TRBV7-2,TRBJ2-6,-,ASSLTSGANVLT
14,TRBV3-1,TRBJ2-3,-,ASSQATGLRSDTQY
17,TRBV7-3,TRBJ2-4,-,ASSPRGAAGGLAGNIQY
12,TRBV5-4,TRBJ1-1,-,ASSLTRGNTEAF
13,TRBV7-2,TRBJ2-3,TRBD2,ASSRSGGRTDTQY